The 4 T cell receptor beta chains given below trace back to one sample, sequenced in a study of blood T cell repertoires in COVID-19. Using immunoSEQ multiplex PCR, the repertoire was profiled, and TCRdb retains in-frame clones only, with some absent. The data show 110,000 to 150,000 clones, 82% seen once. The sequenced sample consisted of peripheral blood. Receptors were obtained from an elderly woman with acute or convalescent COVID-19.

This chain uses TRBV10-3 with TRBJ2-2, with D possibly matching TRBD2 (5 bases). The ends were cut back, 5 bases at V and 5 bases at J, with 12 bases in the middle. The germline gives CDR1 ENHRY, CDR2 SYGVKD. This CDR3 is built from 14 residues. The chain's CDR3 is CAISPERETGELFF. CDR3 sequence (DNA): TGTGCCATCAGTCCCGAGAGGGAGACCGGGGAGCTGTTTTTT.

A note on this clone: One junction end does not reproduce the germline sequence, and a read error may be involved. V usage is TRBV28 and J usage is TRBJ1-6, with D perhaps TRBD1 (5 bases). Germline CDR1 MDHEN, CDR2 SYDVKM. This CDR3 has 14 amino acids. CDR3 sequence (DNA): TGTGCCAGCAGTTCAGGGCCCTATGATTCACCCCTCCACTTT. Translation: CASSSGPYDSPLHF.

The chain uses TRBV7-9 and TRBJ1-6; D is undetermined. V lost 2 bases and J 0 bases, leaving 8 bases between the germline ends. Germline assignment: CDR1 SEHNR and CDR2 FQNEAQ (reference sequence). This CDR3 contains 16 residues. The CDR3 region is CASSLSGSSYNSPLHF. The CDR3 DNA sequence: TGTGCCAGCAGCTTATCCGGGAGCTCCTATAATTCACCCCTCCACTTT.

The J gene is TRBJ1-5, the V gene TRBV4-1; tentative D call: TRBD1 (6 bases). CDR3 length: 16 residues. The germline V and J ends were trimmed by 2 bases and 0 bases, with 11 bases remaining between them. The germline V gene has CDR1 MGHRA and CDR2 YSYEKL. CDR3 DNA: TGCGCCAGCAGCCAACGGACAGTGAATAGCAATCAGCCCCAGCATTTT. As protein: CASSQRTVNSNQPQHF.